Each of the 30 T cell receptor beta chains below was sequenced from the same sample in a study of blood T cell repertoires in COVID-19. Data came from immunoSEQ multiplex PCR; TCRdb stores just in-frame clones and leaves some out. The sample consists of a few hundred thousand clones, around nine tenths of them appearing once. Sequencing used PBMCs or T cells enriched from blood (not recorded which). Source of these receptors: a woman aged 50 to 65 who had recovered from COVID-19.

The genes are TRBV3-1 (or the pseudogene TRBV3-2) and TRBJ2-7, with TRBD2 as a possible D gene (7 bases). Germline V lookup: CDR1 LGHDT, CDR2 YNNKEL (reference sequence). CDR3 length equals 16 residues. Trimming took off 1 base at V and 7 bases at J, with 20 bases between the two ends. This chain's CDR3 is CASSQGAGASSGEQYF. The CDR3 nucleotides read TGTGCCAGCAGCCAAGGTGCGGGGGCAAGTTCGGGGGAGCAGTACTTC.

Only a few counts were recorded for this clone. The J gene is TRBJ2-1, the V gene TRBV2; the D is unclear. Germline V gene data show CDR1 as SNHLY and CDR2 as FYNNEI. V gave up 5 bases and J gave up 9 bases, with 8 bases separating them. The CDR3 loop spans 11 amino acids. The CDR3 spells CASSTVSEQFF. In DNA form, the CDR3 reads TGTGCCAGCAGTACCGTTAGTGAGCAGTTCTTC.

The rearrangement links TRBV7-8 to TRBJ1-2; 10 positions match TRBD1. This CDR3 is 18 amino acids long. J lost 1 base, V lost 1 base, and 9 bases had no gene match. Germline CDR1 reads SGHVS; CDR2 reads FQNEAQ. For the CDR3, the DNA is TGTGCCAGCAGCTTAGAGGGACAGGGGATAGTGGTTAACTATGGCTACACCTTC. Protein: CASSLEGQGIVVNYGYTF.

A single count supports this clone. Other DNA sequences in the same sample also yield this CDR3. The chain recombines TRBV28 with TRBJ2-7, with D possibly TRBD2 on 5 matching bases. CDR1 and CDR2 (germline): MDHEN, SYDVKM. CDR3 size: 12 residues. V was pared by 2 bases and J by 3 bases, with 5 bases between. CDR3 sequence (DNA): TGTGCCAGCAGTTTAGCGGGCTACGAGCAGTACTTC. This gives the protein CASSLAGYEQYF.

The chain links TRBV20-1 to TRBJ1-2; no reliable D call. Trimming pared 2 bases from V and 11 bases from J, leaving 6 bases between. Per the germline V gene, CDR1 is DFQATT and CDR2 is SNEGSKA (reference sequence). This CDR3 contains 9 residues. For the CDR3, the DNA is TGCAGTGCTAGAAACGAGTACACCTTC. Amino acid sequence: CSARNEYTF.

The gene calls are TRBV11-2 and TRBJ2-1; 7 bases fit TRBD1. The CDR3 has 11 amino acids. Germline V CDR1 and CDR2: SGHAT, FQNNGV. Unmatched junction bases numbered 8, after V lost 5 bases and J lost 16 bases. The CDR3 DNA reads TGTGCCAGCAGCCACGACAGGGTCCATTTCTTC. Protein: CASSHDRVHFF. Using reference TRBV11-2 and TRBJ2-1 for the parts outside the CDR3, the full variable domain is EAGVAQSPRYKIIEKRQSVAFWCNPISGHATLYWYQQILGQGPKLLIQFQNNGVVDDSQLPKDRFSAERLKGVDSTLKIQPAKLEDSAVYLCASSHDRVHFFGPGTRLTVL.

This chain joins TRBV27 and TRBJ2-1; 8 bases map to TRBD1. Germline V CDR1 and CDR2: MNHEY, SMNVEV (reference sequence). The V gene end was trimmed by 8 bases and the J gene end by 10 bases; junction bases not matched to a gene: 13. CDR3 length equals 14 residues. CDR3 amino acids: CASGPGQVLREQFF. CDR3 DNA: TGTGCCAGCGGACCGGGACAGGTTCTACGGGAGCAGTTCTTC.

CDR3 sequence reads: CASSNRGTDTQYF. The CDR3 coding sequence is TGCGCCAGCAGTAACAGGGGAACAGATACGCAGTATTTT. This sequence joins TRBV5-1 and TRBJ2-3; TRBD1 aligns across 7 bases. The V gene's germline CDR1 is SGHRS and CDR2 YFSETQ. The CDR3 has 13 residues. Trimming removed 5 bases from V and 3 bases from J; junction bases left unmatched: 3.

The chain has TRBV20-1 and TRBJ1-1; D may be TRBD1 (6 bases). V shed 3 bases and J shed 0 bases, with 29 bases lying between them. In germline, CDR1 is DFQATT, CDR2 SNEGSKA (reference sequence). There are 20 residues in the CDR3. Here the CDR3 DNA reads TGCAGTGCTAGTCGTACAGGGAATGTGAATTGGGGGTTAATGAACACTGAAGCTTTCTTT. The encoded protein is CSASRTGNVNWGLMNTEAFF.

The chain carries TRBV27 and TRBJ2-7; tentative D call: TRBD2 (5 bases). The CDR3 extends over 13 amino acids. V was clipped by 6 bases and J by 1 base, with 10 bases between them. Germline V lookup: CDR1 MNHEY, CDR2 SMNVEV (reference sequence). The CDR3 spells CASSPGVSYEQYF. In DNA form, the CDR3 reads TGTGCCAGCAGCCCCGGGGTTTCCTACGAGCAGTACTTC.

The gene calls are TRBV7-9 and TRBJ2-3, with D tentatively TRBD1 (6 bases). CDR1 SEHNR and CDR2 FQNEAQ come from the germline V gene (reference sequence). The CDR3 extends over 15 amino acids. Deletions cut 4 bases from V and 2 bases from J, with 13 bases between. The CDR3 loop is CASSSRDTDTDTQYF. The CDR3 DNA sequence: TGTGCCAGCAGCTCCCGGGACACAGACACAGATACGCAGTATTTT.

Only a few counts were recorded for this clone. The chain is built from TRBV2 and TRBJ2-2; 11 nucleotides agree with TRBD2. There are 18 residues in the CDR3. Germline V gives CDR1 SNHLY, CDR2 FYNNEI. V shed 1 base, J shed 10 bases, and the junction held 14 bases outside the gene matches. The CDR3 sequence is CASSEDGIRLAGMVELFF. The CDR3 nucleotides are TGTGCCAGCAGTGAAGATGGGATCAGACTAGCGGGAATGGTGGAGCTGTTTTTT.

V is TRBV2 and J is TRBJ2-1; 8 bases line up with TRBD2. This CDR3 spans 18 amino acids. With V trimmed by 1 base and J by 4 bases, 12 bases remained unmatched. Germline lookup yields CDR1 SNHLY and CDR2 FYNNEI. For the CDR3, the DNA is TGTGCCAGCAGTGAAGTCCTTAGCGGGATAACGAATTACAATGAGCAGTTCTTC. This codes for CASSEVLSGITNYNEQFF.

The chain combines TRBV29-1 with TRBJ2-5; the match to TRBD2 covers 11 bases. The germline CDR1 and CDR2 sequences are SQVTM and ANQGSEA. Trimming at V came to 3 bases and at J to 6 bases, leaving 6 bases not matched to a gene. CDR3 length: 14 residues. CDR3 sequence (DNA): TGCAGCGTTGAGCCTGCTAGCGGGAGGAAGACCCAGTACTTC. Amino acids: CSVEPASGRKTQYF.

Only a few counts were recorded for this clone. The chain is built from TRBV5-1 and TRBJ1-1; D is ambiguous. In germline, CDR1 is SGHRS, CDR2 YFSETQ. V was shortened by 0 bases and J by 1 base, with 4 bases between the two germline ends. The CDR3 runs 13 residues. CDR3 sequence reads: CASSLAGNTEAFF. In nucleotides, the CDR3 is TGCGCCAGCAGCTTGGCGGGGAACACTGAAGCTTTCTTT.

The sample holds a few counts of this clone. J is TRBJ2-7 and V is TRBV5-4, with D tentatively TRBD2 (6 bases). This CDR3 has 16 amino acids. Trimming pared 0 bases from V and 2 bases from J, leaving 15 bases between. Germline V lookup: CDR1 SGHNT, CDR2 YYREEE (reference sequence). This CDR3 is CASSLGGGLLPYEQYF. CDR3 DNA: TGTGCCAGCAGCTTGGGCGGAGGGCTCCTCCCCTACGAGCAGTACTTC.

The V and J genes are TRBV7-9 and TRBJ2-1; no definite D call. Trimming took 2 bases from V and 2 from J, leaving 10 bases between them. CDR3 size: 15 residues. The germline V gene encodes CDR1 SEHNR and CDR2 FQNEAQ (reference sequence). CDR3: CASSLRLQTYNEQFF. The CDR3 bases are TGTGCCAGCAGCTTACGACTTCAGACCTACAATGAGCAGTTCTTC.

The rearrangement uses TRBV7-2 and TRBJ2-7; tentative D call: TRBD2 (6 bases). CDR3 length: 15 residues. V lost 3 bases, J lost 0 bases, and 12 bases lay in between. CDR1 is SGHTA, CDR2 FQGNSA, per germline. This chain's CDR3 is CASSLGGLSSYEQYF. CDR3 nucleotide sequence: TGTGCCAGCAGCTTGGGCGGACTAAGCTCCTACGAGCAGTACTTC. The full variable domain, its missing parts supplied by reference TRBV7-2 and TRBJ2-7, is GAGVSQSPSNKVTEKGKDVELRCDPISGHTALYWYRQSLGQGLEFLIYFQGNSAPDKSGLPSDRFSAERTGGSVSTLTIQRTQQEDSAVYLCASSLGGLSSYEQYFGPGTRLTVT.

The chain combines TRBV5-1 with TRBJ1-1, with 9 bases aligning to TRBD1. Germline CDR1 reads SGHRS; CDR2 reads YFSETQ. Trimming removed 3 bases from V and 1 base from J; junction bases left unmatched: 7. This CDR3 has 16 residues. The CDR3 reads CASSSLPTGGNTEAFF. The CDR3 region has the DNA TGCGCCAGCAGCTCCCTACCGACAGGGGGGAACACTGAAGCTTTCTTT.

V gene TRBV19 combines with J gene TRBJ1-1; tentatively, D is TRBD1 (6 bases). The CDR3 spans 13 residues. Trimming shortened V by 6 bases and J by 6 bases, and 14 bases separated the two germline ends. Per germline, CDR1 LNHDA and CDR2 SQIVND (reference sequence). The CDR3 nucleotides are TGTGCCAGTAGCCCCCGTAGGGGGTCTGAAGCTTTCTTT. Amino acids: CASSPRRGSEAFF.

The chain combines TRBV11-3 with TRBJ2-1; possible D gene TRBD2, 6 bases. Germline values: CDR1 SGHNT, CDR2 YENEEA. The CDR3 contains 15 residues. V was pared by 5 bases and J by 3 bases, with 14 bases between. This CDR3 reads CASSLAKDYYNEQFF. DNA of the CDR3: TGTGCCAGCAGCCTGGCCAAGGACTACTACAATGAGCAGTTCTTC.

This clone turned up a few times. The chain joins TRBV2 to TRBJ1-2, with D maybe TRBD1 (6 bases). Trimming pared 2 bases from V and 0 bases from J, leaving 16 bases between. CDR1 is SNHLY and CDR2 is FYNNEI in the germline V gene. The CDR3 consists of 17 residues. CDR3 sequence: CASSEFEGTSTNYGYTF. CDR3 nucleotides: TGTGCCAGCAGTGAATTCGAAGGGACATCGACTAACTATGGCTACACCTTC.

The chain combines TRBV23-1 with TRBJ2-7; 13 bases line up with TRBD2. TRBV23-1 is noted as an ORF with a role that remains uncertain. Trimming cost V 0 bases and J 4 bases; bases outside gene matches: 9. This CDR3 is 18 amino acids long. The CDR3 DNA follows: TGCGCCAGCAGTCAATCGAGTGGCGGACTAGCGGGAGATTACGAGCAGTACTTC. Amino acid sequence: CASSQSSGGLAGDYEQYF.

The chain links TRBV11-1 to TRBJ1-2; D gene uncertain. V was clipped by 3 bases and J by 4 bases, with 9 bases between them. The germline V gene has CDR1 SGHAT and CDR2 FQDESV (reference sequence). The CDR3 loop spans 13 amino acids. The CDR3 loop is CASSLSRSYGYTF. The CDR3 DNA reads as TGTGCCAGCAGCTTGAGCCGATCCTATGGCTACACCTTC.

About this clone itself: Other nucleotide sequences in the sample specify the same CDR3. The rearrangement links TRBV18 to TRBJ2-7, with 9 nucleotides matching TRBD1. CDR1 KGHSH and CDR2 LQKENI come from the germline V gene. This CDR3 comprises 15 residues. Unmatched junction bases numbered 2, after V lost 2 bases and J lost 0 bases. CDR3 loop: CASSPGTGSSYEQYF. The CDR3 DNA follows: TGTGCCAGCTCACCAGGGACAGGGAGCTCCTACGAGCAGTACTTC.

J is TRBJ1-2 and V is TRBV29-1, with a tentative D call TRBD1 (5 bases). Germline V gives CDR1 SQVTM, CDR2 ANQGSEA. The CDR3 covers 11 residues. Trimming pared 7 bases from V and 1 base from J, leaving 7 bases between. CDR3 protein: CSATDNYGYTF. The CDR3 nucleotides read TGCAGCGCGACAGATAACTATGGCTACACCTTC.

The gene calls are TRBV28 and TRBJ2-1, with D perhaps TRBD2 (6 bases). Germline CDR1 is MDHEN and CDR2 is SYDVKM. Trimming removed 6 bases from V and 1 base from J, with 16 bases in between. This CDR3 contains 16 residues. Here the CDR3 reads CASSQLGTPSYNEQFF. As DNA, the CDR3 is TGTGCCAGCAGCCAACTCGGGACTCCTTCCTACAATGAGCAGTTCTTC.

The chain uses TRBV7-6 and TRBJ1-2; no clear D gene. Per germline, CDR1 SGHVS and CDR2 FNYEAQ. Trimming took 2 bases from V and 10 from J, leaving 8 bases between them. The CDR3 consists of 11 residues. The CDR3 nucleotides are TGTGCCAGCAGCTTATCGCAGATCTACACCTTC. Protein: CASSLSQIYTF. The variable domain in full, completed from reference TRBV7-6 and TRBJ1-2, reads GAGVSQSPRYKVTKRGQDVALRCDPISGHVSLYWYRQALGQGPEFLTYFNYEAQQDKSGLPNDRFSAERPEGSISTLTIQRTEQRDSAMYRCASSLSQIYTFGSGTRLTVV.

The chain carries TRBV10-3 and TRBJ1-2; no clear D gene. Trimming pared 8 bases from V and 8 bases from J, leaving 15 bases between. Germline V gene sequence: CDR1 ENHRY, CDR2 SYGVKD. The CDR3 runs 12 residues. The CDR3 DNA sequence: TGTGCCATCGGAGGAAAGGGTGAAGGCTACACCTTC. Translation gives CAIGGKGEGYTF.

This clone has more than one count but fewer than ten. V is TRBV6-4 and J is TRBJ2-1; weak D call: TRBD2 (6 bases). With 0 bases removed from V and 0 bases from J, the gap between germline ends came to 9 bases. This CDR3 is built from 16 residues. Germline values: CDR1 MRHNA, CDR2 SNTAGT. The CDR3 region is CASSDSLGSSYNEQFF. CDR3 coding DNA: TGTGCCAGCAGTGACTCTCTCGGGAGCTCCTACAATGAGCAGTTCTTC.